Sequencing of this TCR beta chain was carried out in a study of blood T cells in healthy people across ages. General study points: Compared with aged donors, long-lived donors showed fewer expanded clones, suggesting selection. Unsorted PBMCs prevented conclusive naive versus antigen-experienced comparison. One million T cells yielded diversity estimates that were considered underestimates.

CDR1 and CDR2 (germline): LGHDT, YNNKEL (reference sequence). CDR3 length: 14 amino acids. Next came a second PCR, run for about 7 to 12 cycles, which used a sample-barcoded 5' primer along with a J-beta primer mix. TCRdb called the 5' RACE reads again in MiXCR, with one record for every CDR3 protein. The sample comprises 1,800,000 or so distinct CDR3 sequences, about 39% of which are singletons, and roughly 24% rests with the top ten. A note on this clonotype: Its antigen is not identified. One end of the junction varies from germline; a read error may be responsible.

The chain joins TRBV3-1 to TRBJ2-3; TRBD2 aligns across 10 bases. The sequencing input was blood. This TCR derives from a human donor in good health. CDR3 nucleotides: TGTGCCAGCAACCAAGCGGGGGGGACAGATACGCAGTATTTT. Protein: CASNQAGGTDTQYF.